Presented here are 30 T cell receptor beta chains from one specimen sequenced in a study of shared clonotypes between healthy human individuals. The table came from immunoSEQ multiplex PCR; TCRdb's copy has only in-frame clones and leaves some out. This sample has hundreds of thousands of clones, with around 78% found just once. The sequencing sample was made of PBMCs. All receptors come from a woman aged 40-49 years in good health. Some clones in this sample may be carry-over from other donors' samples.

On this clone: The sample holds other DNA sequences that translate to the same CDR3. The V gene is TRBV6-5, the J gene TRBJ1-1; no clear D. Per the germline V gene, CDR1 is MNHEY and CDR2 is SVGAGI. The length of the CDR3 is 13 residues. V gave up 2 bases and J gave up 1 base, with 5 bases separating them. CDR3 nucleotide sequence: TGTGCCAGCAGTTACCCAGGGAACACTGAAGCTTTCTTT. As protein: CASSYPGNTEAFF.

Notes on this clone: A far bigger clonotype differs at one base, so this is likely a read error. Additional DNA sequences in this sample encode the identical CDR3. The chain joins TRBV6-1 to TRBJ2-6; D uncertain. The germline V gene encodes CDR1 MNHNS and CDR2 SASEGT. This CDR3 has 14 amino acids. Between the trimmed V and J ends, which lost 5 bases and 2 bases, there was a span of 7 bases. CDR3 protein: CASSQLPGANVLTF. As DNA, the CDR3 is TGTGCCAGCAGTCAGTTGCCTGGGGCCAACGTCCTGACTTTC.

With respect to this clone: Other DNA sequences in the same sample also yield this CDR3. This sequence joins TRBV7-3 and TRBJ2-1, with TRBD2 identical over 7 bases. V trimming: 2 bases; J trimming: 4 bases; junction bases outside the gene matches: 5. In germline, CDR1 is SGHTA, CDR2 FQGTGA. The CDR3 loop spans 15 amino acids. The CDR3 DNA is TGTGCCAGCAGCTTAGGGGAGGGGCCATACAATGAGCAGTTCTTC. Residues: CASSLGEGPYNEQFF.

In its sample, this clone was seen once. This sample also contains other DNA sequences that code for the same CDR3. The chain employs TRBV5-1 and TRBJ1-1; a possible D gene is TRBD1 (5 bases). Germline-derived CDR1 and CDR2 are SGHRS and YFSETQ. Trimming stripped 0 bases from V and 0 bases from J, with 9 bases between. The CDR3 extends over 15 amino acids. CDR3 nucleotide sequence: TGCGCCAGCAGCTTGGTGGGGGGAATGAACACTGAAGCTTTCTTT. Protein sequence: CASSLVGGMNTEAFF.

This chain joins TRBV5-5 and TRBJ1-4, with D uncertain. CDR3 size: 13 residues. The germline V gene encodes CDR1 SGHKS and CDR2 YYEKEE (reference sequence). V was pared by 6 bases and J by 0 bases, with 6 bases between. CDR3 residues: CASNSATNEKLFF. In nucleotides, the CDR3 is TGTGCCAGCAACAGTGCAACTAATGAAAAACTGTTTTTT.

The chain combines TRBV5-1 with TRBJ1-1; D ambiguous. Trimming took off 0 bases at V and 11 bases at J, with 20 bases between the two ends. Germline lookup yields CDR1 SGHRS and CDR2 YFSETQ. The CDR3 consists of 15 residues. Written as DNA, the CDR3 is TGCGCCAGCAGCTTGGAGGACCCGGTTAGTAAACTGGCTTTCTTT. Amino acid sequence: CASSLEDPVSKLAFF.

V and J are TRBV27 and TRBJ2-5; D is undetermined. The DNA end is a closer match to TRBJ2-7, so the J assignment may be wrong. Germline V gene sequence: CDR1 MNHEY, CDR2 SMNVEV (reference sequence). The CDR3 is made up of 16 amino acids. The CDR3 sequence: CASSLPPFRSSYEQYF. The CDR3, as DNA: TGTGCCAGCAGTTTACCGCCCTTCAGGAGTTCCTACGAGCAGTACTTC.

The J gene is TRBJ2-1, the V gene TRBV7-8; D gene ambiguous. Per the germline V gene, CDR1 is SGHVS and CDR2 is FQNEAQ. The CDR3 totals 13 residues. The ends were cut back, 1 base at V and 6 bases at J, with 7 bases in the middle. The CDR3 region has the DNA TGTGCCAGCAGCTTAGGACTTCTCAATGAGCAGTTCTTC. Its protein is CASSLGLLNEQFF.

This clone was observed a single time. The chain joins TRBV5-1 to TRBJ2-3, with 10 bases matching TRBD2. The junction had 13 bases not matched to a gene; V was cut back by 7 bases and J by 5 bases. The germline V gene encodes CDR1 SGHRS and CDR2 YFSETQ. The CDR3 consists of 16 residues. The CDR3 loop is CASSGSSGRAKDTQYF. The CDR3 DNA is TGCGCCAGCTCAGGATCGAGCGGGAGGGCCAAAGATACGCAGTATTTT.

This chain links TRBV19 with TRBJ2-4; D is undetermined. The CDR3 extends over 14 amino acids. V was cut by 3 bases and J by 6 bases, with 12 bases left in between. Germline CDR1 LNHDA, CDR2 SQIVND (reference sequence). The CDR3 DNA reads as TGTGCCAGTAGTATGTCGCTAGATGTAAACATTCAGTACTTC. Translating gives CASSMSLDVNIQYF.

Remarks on this clone: This probably arose from a read error, given a far larger clone one base away. Other DNA sequences in the sample encode the same CDR3. The chain employs TRBV6-5 and TRBJ2-2, with D possibly called TRBD1 or TRBD2 (5 bases each). The CDR3 consists of 14 residues. Trimming stripped 6 bases from V and 3 bases from J, with 11 bases between. Per germline, CDR1 MNHEY and CDR2 SVGAGI. The CDR3 sequence: CASRSGTDTGELFF. The CDR3 DNA reads TGTGCCAGCAGGTCGGGGACGGACACCGGGGAGCTGTTTTTT.

The chain has TRBV6-6 and TRBJ2-3, with 11 bases identical to TRBD2. The V gene end was trimmed by 6 bases and the J gene end by 0 bases; junction bases not matched to a gene: 5. The V gene's germline CDR1 is MNHNY and CDR2 SVGAGI (reference sequence). The CDR3 runs 16 residues. The CDR3 loop reads CASRAGTSGSTDTQYF. In DNA form, the CDR3 reads TGTGCCAGCAGGGCCGGGACTAGCGGTAGCACAGATACGCAGTATTTT.

V gene TRBV2 combines with J gene TRBJ2-1, with 11 nucleotides matching TRBD2. This CDR3 comprises 17 residues. Germline CDR1 reads SNHLY; CDR2 reads FYNNEI. With V trimmed by 6 bases and J by 3 bases, 10 bases remained unmatched. Here the CDR3 DNA reads TGTGCCAGCAGGCGTCTAGCGGGAGGATCCCTCTACAATGAGCAGTTCTTC. It yields the protein CASRRLAGGSLYNEQFF.

The chain joins TRBV5-6 to TRBJ2-7; TRBD1 agrees at 7 bases. CDR1 and CDR2 (germline): SGHDT, YYEEEE. V was clipped by 4 bases and J by 2 bases; unmatched bases: 6. This CDR3 spans 14 amino acids. CDR3 residues: CASSKGQSPYEQYF. CDR3 bases: TGTGCCAGCAGCAAGGGACAGAGCCCCTACGAGCAGTACTTC. The full variable domain, in which reference TRBV5-6 and TRBJ2-7 provide the parts outside the CDR3, is DAGVTQSPTHLIKTRGQQVTLRCSPKSGHDTVSWYQQALGQGPQFIFQYYEEEERQRGNFPDRFSGHQFPNYSSELNVNALLLGDSALYLCASSKGQSPYEQYFGPGTRLTVT.

To note about this clone: A single base is all that separates this from a far larger clone, so a read error is likely. The chain couples TRBV7-9 to TRBJ1-2, with D possibly being TRBD1 (6 bases). The CDR3 loop spans 14 amino acids. The germline V gene encodes CDR1 SEHNR and CDR2 FQNEAQ (reference sequence). V was pared by 1 base and J by 4 bases, with 10 bases between. The DNA for the CDR3 is TGTGCCAGCAGCTTAGGGACAGAGAGCTATGGCTACACCTTC. Encoded protein: CASSLGTESYGYTF. The full variable domain, in which reference TRBV7-9 and TRBJ1-2 provide the parts outside the CDR3, is DTGVSQNPRHKITKRGQNVTFRCDPISEHNRLYWYRQTLGQGPEFLTYFQNEAQLEKSRLLSDRFSAERPKGSFSTLEIQRTEQGDSAMYLCASSLGTESYGYTFGSGTRLTVV.

The CDR3 DNA follows: TGTGCCAGCAGCGAAATGGGGGGGAAGCAGTTCTTC. This gives the protein CASSEMGGKQFF. V is TRBV9 and J is TRBJ2-1; 7 bases fit TRBD2. Germline V CDR1 and CDR2: SGDLS, YYNGEE. The J segment lost 11 bases and the V segment lost 3 bases, leaving 5 bases of the junction unmatched. This CDR3 contains 12 residues.

The rearrangement joins TRBV4-1 to TRBJ2-4; TRBD2 agrees at 14 bases. The CDR3 runs 17 residues. CDR1 is MGHRA, CDR2 YSYEKL, per germline. The V segment lost 4 bases and the J segment 7 bases; nucleotides outside the gene matches: 9. The CDR3 loop is CASSLFPGTSGSNIQYF. CDR3 DNA: TGCGCCAGCAGCCTGTTTCCAGGGACTAGCGGGAGTAACATTCAGTACTTC.

J is TRBJ2-1 and V is TRBV5-1; TRBD2 might be the D (6 bases). The V end lost 4 bases, the J end lost 0 bases, and 11 bases lay between the germline ends. Germline CDR1 is SGHRS and CDR2 is YFSETQ. The CDR3 covers 15 residues. Here the CDR3 DNA reads TGCGCCAGCAGCCCTAGCGCGAACTCCTACAATGAGCAGTTCTTC. It yields the protein CASSPSANSYNEQFF. Complete variable domain (other parts from reference TRBV5-1 and TRBJ2-1): KAGVTQTPRYLIKTRGQQVTLSCSPISGHRSVSWYQQTPGQGLQFLFEYFSETQRNKGNFPGRFSGRQFSNSRSEMNVSTLELGDSALYLCASSPSANSYNEQFFGPGTRLTVL.

In this sample, this clone turned up a few times. This sequence joins TRBV18 and TRBJ2-7; tentatively, D is TRBD1 or TRBD2 (5 bases each). V was shortened by 4 bases and J by 7 bases, with 14 bases between the two germline ends. Germline V gene data show CDR1 as KGHSH and CDR2 as LQKENI. There are 13 residues in the CDR3. CDR3 in DNA: TGTGCCAGCTCACGGGACGCCCCCTGGGAGCAGTACTTC. Its translation is CASSRDAPWEQYF.

The rearrangement uses TRBV7-6 and TRBJ2-2; 7 nucleotides match TRBD1. The CDR3 length is 16 residues. The J segment lost 4 bases and the V segment lost 4 bases, leaving 9 bases of the junction unmatched. Germline CDR1 is SGHVS and CDR2 is FNYEAQ. The CDR3 nucleotides read TGTGCCAGCAGCTCCCGGACAGGAGGTAGCACCGGGGAGCTGTTTTTT. Protein: CASSSRTGGSTGELFF.

The CDR3, as DNA: TGTGCCAGCAGTCTTCAGGGGGCCGGCAATCAGCCCCAGCATTTT. It yields the protein CASSLQGAGNQPQHF. The rearrangement links TRBV28 to TRBJ1-5; 8 bases are a match to TRBD1. Germline loops: CDR1 MDHEN, CDR2 SYDVKM. This CDR3 is built from 15 residues. Trimming cost V 5 bases and J 2 bases; bases outside gene matches: 5.

This sequence joins TRBV7-3 and TRBJ2-7; TRBD2 is a possible D gene (7 bases). Deletions cut 2 bases from V and 8 bases from J, with 13 bases between. Germline values: CDR1 SGHTA, CDR2 FQGTGA. This CDR3 has 13 amino acids. In DNA, the CDR3 is TGTGCCAGCAGCTTAGGTTCGGGGGGCAAGCAGTACTTC. Its protein product is CASSLGSGGKQYF.

The chain combines TRBV7-8 with TRBJ2-7; 10 nucleotides match TRBD2. The CDR3 is made up of 15 amino acids. V trimming: 2 bases; J trimming: 2 bases; junction bases outside the gene matches: 3. The germline CDR1 and CDR2 sequences are SGHVS and FQNEAQ. The CDR3 region is CASSLRLAGTYEQYF. CDR3 nucleotides: TGTGCCAGCAGCTTAAGACTAGCGGGTACCTACGAGCAGTACTTC.

Note on this clone: A much larger clone is a single base away; this may be a read error. This sample includes further DNA sequences coding for the same CDR3. This chain joins TRBV4-3 and TRBJ1-4, with 8 nucleotides matching TRBD1. The CDR3 loop spans 14 amino acids. V was clipped by 4 bases and J by 7 bases; unmatched bases: 5. Germline values: CDR1 LGHNA, CDR2 YSLEER. CDR3 DNA: TGCGCCAGCAGCCGCGGGACAGGAGCTGAAAAACTGTTTTTT. It translates to CASSRGTGAEKLFF.

The V and J genes are TRBV9 and TRBJ2-7; possibly TRBD1 or TRBD2 for D (5 bases each). The germline gives CDR1 SGDLS, CDR2 YYNGEE. CDR3 length: 12 residues. V lost 4 bases and J 7 bases, leaving 12 bases between the germline ends. The CDR3 loop reads CASSPGPREQYF. The CDR3 region has the DNA TGTGCCAGCAGCCCGGGACCCCGGGAGCAGTACTTC.

The genes are TRBV11-2 and TRBJ2-7; no clear D gene. The CDR3 totals 13 residues. V lost 0 bases, J lost 4 bases, and 7 bases lay in between. The germline CDR1 and CDR2 sequences are SGHAT and FQNNGV. The CDR3, as DNA: TGTGCCAGCAGCTTAGAAAACGGATACGAGCAGTACTTC. It encodes CASSLENGYEQYF.

The gene calls are TRBV6-1 and TRBJ2-5; 8 nucleotides align to TRBD2. V was pared by 0 bases and J by 4 bases, with 10 bases of the junction left unmatched. Per the germline V gene, CDR1 is MNHNS and CDR2 is SASEGT. The CDR3 runs to 17 residues. The CDR3 coding sequence is TGTGCCAGCAGTGAAGCCCCACCGGGTAGCGGGACAGAGACCCAGTACTTC. Protein: CASSEAPPGSGTETQYF.

With regard to this clone: A far larger clone is one nucleotide away, so this likely arose from a read error. The chain couples TRBV4-1 to TRBJ2-3; 12 bases map to TRBD2. This CDR3 region has 17 residues. Trimming removed 0 bases from V and 6 bases from J; junction bases left unmatched: 7. From germline, CDR1 is MGHRA and CDR2 YSYEKL. The CDR3 spells CASSQDHQLAGGDTQYF. DNA of the CDR3: TGCGCCAGCAGCCAAGATCATCAACTAGCGGGAGGTGATACGCAGTATTTT.

The chain joins TRBV2 to TRBJ1-4; maybe TRBD1 (5 bases). Trimming pared 4 bases from V and 8 bases from J, leaving 14 bases between. CDR3 length: 14 amino acids. Germline V gene data show CDR1 as SNHLY and CDR2 as FYNNEI. As DNA, the CDR3 is TGTGCCAGCAGTGGAAGGGACCTGGCGGAAAAACTGTTTTTT. This codes for CASSGRDLAEKLFF.

The V call is TRBV12-5, the J call TRBJ2-2; the match to TRBD2 covers 7 bases. CDR1 is LGHNT, CDR2 FRNRAP, per germline. The CDR3 sequence is 17 residues long. Here the CDR3 reads CALIPPPGRAYTGELFF. CDR3 DNA: TGTGCCCTAATACCCCCCCCTGGGAGGGCCTATACCGGGGAGCTGTTTTTT.